This T cell receptor (beta chain) comes out of a study of Ad26.COV2.S vaccination and SARS-CoV-2 variants. Background on the study: Once, or twice with 56 days between doses, Ad26.COV2.S was given intramuscularly. Overall study findings and caveats: Comparability of non-spike TCR breadth was observed across vaccine and placebo recipients. Vaccinees showed greater spike-specific TCR breadth than placebo recipients.

TCRdb's table, derived via immunoSEQ multiplex PCR, lists solely in-frame clones and lacks some. Of approximately 300,000 clones in the sample, about 86% were seen once. Treatment denoted: roughly 18 received Ad26.COV2.S at low or high dose, single or two shots; 5 received placebo; per-sample allocation not given. Sampling happened 63 days after the first vaccine or placebo injection. The CDR3 totals 15 residues. V dropped 4 bases and J dropped 5 bases, with 14 bases sitting between them. Germline CDR1 is SEHNR and CDR2 is FQNEAQ (reference sequence). Comments on this clone: Its antigen is still unknown.

The V call is TRBV7-9, the J call TRBJ1-4, with no clear D. Sequenced here: peripheral blood, sampled in a trial of Ad26.COV2.S vaccine versus placebo. This clonotype originated in a person between 18 and 60 years old who received the Ad26.COV2.S COVID-19 vaccine or a placebo. As DNA, the CDR3 is TGTGCCAGCAGCTCCCCTACGGGGTGGAATGAAAAACTGTTTTTT. This encodes CASSSPTGWNEKLFF.